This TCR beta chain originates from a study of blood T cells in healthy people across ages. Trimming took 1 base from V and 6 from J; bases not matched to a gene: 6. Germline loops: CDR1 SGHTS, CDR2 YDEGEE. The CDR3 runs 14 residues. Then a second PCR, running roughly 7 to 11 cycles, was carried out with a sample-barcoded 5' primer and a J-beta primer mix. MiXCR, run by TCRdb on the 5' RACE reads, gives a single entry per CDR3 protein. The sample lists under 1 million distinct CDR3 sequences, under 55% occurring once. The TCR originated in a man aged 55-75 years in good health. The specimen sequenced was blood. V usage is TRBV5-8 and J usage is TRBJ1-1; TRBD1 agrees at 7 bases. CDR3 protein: CASSLTPTGPEAFF. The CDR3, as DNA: TGTGCCAGCAGCTTGACCCCGACAGGGCCTGAAGCTTTCTTT.